The sequence of this TCR beta chain was determined in a study of siplizumab effects on memory and regulatory T cells. The CDR3 covers 15 residues. CDR1 is LNHDA, CDR2 SQIVND, per germline (reference sequence). V was shortened by 2 bases and J by 6 bases, with 14 bases between the two germline ends. Libraries were prepared by immunoSEQ multiplex PCR; TCRdb keeps only in-frame clonotypes and omits some of them. Of some 52,000 clones detected, under 98% appear once; the ten largest clones hold over 0.6%. The clonotype was recovered from a human donor in good health. V and J are TRBV19 and TRBJ1-5; D may be TRBD1 (6 bases). The sample consisted of naive CD4+ T cells sorted from blood. The CDR3 sequence is CASSIWGPNGQPQHF. The CDR3 DNA sequence: TGTGCCAGTAGTATATGGGGGCCTAACGGTCAGCCCCAGCATTTT.